This TCR beta chain originates from a study of early T cells in non-severe SARS-CoV-2 infection. General study findings and limits: Anti-spike CD8 specificities were favored by VDJdb matching, whose results missed private and CD4 specificities.

The CDR3 consists of 13 residues. The V end lost 5 bases, the J end lost 5 bases, and 9 bases lay between the germline ends. Germline V gives CDR1 KGHDR, CDR2 SFDVKD. The protocol attached unique molecular identifiers to individual cDNA molecules. TCRdb reprocessed the 5' RACE reads via MiXCR and lists one record per CDR3 protein. The data contain about 68,000 distinct CDR3 sequences, over 9% of them seen just once; the ten biggest clones take up under 2%. This clonotype has at least ten counts. The antigen remains undetermined. The chain couples TRBV24-1 to TRBJ2-1, with no clear D. The sample comprised whole blood. The receptor was derived from an adult who was a healthcare worker with PCR-confirmed SARS-CoV-2 infection or an uninfected control (not recorded which). The CDR3 region has the DNA TGTGCCACCAGTGCCCTGGGGAACAATGAGCAGTTCTTC. This translates into CATSALGNNEQFF.